Below are 27 T cell receptor beta chains sequenced from a single sample in a study of vaccination and CD4 T cells after COVID-19 (dated by TCRdb to about 2022). The treatment or condition tag for this specimen amounts to: roughly 10-day PBMC culture with coronavirus spike peptide pools or control peptides (ViraFEST assay). These receptors lack a known antigen. The protocol used for the library was PCR. Sequencing instrument: Illumina iSeq 100. TCR sequencing of DNA from cultured CD4+ T cells used the Oncomine TCR Beta short-read assay at the Johns Hopkins FTIC core. TCRdb reran the public reads through fastp at Q25 and MiXCR, keeping productive beta chains. Each entry merges the rows of one CDR3 protein and shows their most common DNA and genes. Counted in this sample were approximately 10,000 distinct CDR3 sequences; over 60% of them appeared once. The ten most abundant clones make up about a tenth of the sample.

Material for sequencing was CD4+ T cells from blood, cultured in vitro. Receptor source: a human donor who had recovered from COVID-19.

The V and J genes are TRBV14 and TRBJ1-5; TRBD1 agrees at 11 bases. CDR1 SGHDN and CDR2 FVKESK come from the germline V gene. With V trimmed by 4 bases and J by 6 bases, 5 bases remained unmatched. This CDR3 region has 15 residues. CDR3 DNA: TGTGCCAGCAGCCGAGGACAGGGGGCAGGTCAGCCCCAGCATTTT. It encodes CASSRGQGAGQPQHF.

This clonotype has a handful of counts. The V call is TRBV20-1, the J call TRBJ2-2, with 13 bases fitting TRBD2. Trimming took 4 bases from V and 4 from J; bases not matched to a gene: 9. CDR3 size: 17 residues. Per the germline V gene, CDR1 is DFQATT and CDR2 is SNEGSKA (reference sequence). CDR3 DNA: TGCAGTGCTATTTGGACTAGCGGGAGTACGGGCACCGGGGAGCTGTTTTTT. Protein: CSAIWTSGSTGTGELFF.

The V gene is TRBV19, the J gene TRBJ2-3, with D perhaps TRBD2 (5 bases). The CDR3 loop spans 15 amino acids. The V and J ends lost 3 bases and 2 bases respectively, with 12 bases between them. Per the germline V gene, CDR1 is LNHDA and CDR2 is SQIVND (reference sequence). The CDR3: CASSIARALTDTQYF. In DNA, the CDR3 is TGTGCCAGTAGTATCGCGCGGGCGCTCACAGATACGCAGTATTTT. Using reference TRBV19 and TRBJ2-3 for the parts outside the CDR3, the full variable domain is DGGITQSPKYLFRKEGQNVTLSCEQNLNHDAMYWYRQDPGQGLRLIYYSQIVNDFQKGDIAEGYSVSREKKESFPLTVTSAQKNPTAFYLCASSIARALTDTQYFGPGTRLTVL.

This clonotype has more than one count but fewer than ten. J is TRBJ1-6 and V is TRBV7-2; no clear D. The CDR3 spans 13 residues. Per the germline V gene, CDR1 is SGHTA and CDR2 is FQGNSA. Trimming pared 5 bases from V and 7 bases from J, leaving 9 bases between. CDR3: CASSRDENSPLHF. The CDR3, as DNA: TGTGCCAGCAGCCGCGACGAAAATTCACCCCTCCACTTT.

The chain employs TRBV18 and TRBJ2-2, with 7 bases lining up with TRBD1. The V gene's germline CDR1 is KGHSH and CDR2 LQKENI. The CDR3 totals 15 residues. Germline trimming cut 6 bases from V and 0 bases from J; bases unmatched to any gene: 4. In DNA, the CDR3 is TGTGCCAGCTCCCGTGGGACAGCGAACACCGGGGAGCTGTTTTTT. Its translation is CASSRGTANTGELFF.

The CDR3 DNA reads as TGTGCCAGCAGTTACTCGGAGGGGTTGGGTGGAAACACCATATATTTT. Amino acid sequence: CASSYSEGLGGNTIYF. This rearrangement joins TRBV6-5 to TRBJ1-3; D possibly corresponds to TRBD1 (5 bases). The germline V gene encodes CDR1 MNHEY and CDR2 SVGAGI. The ends were cut back, 0 bases at V and 3 bases at J, with 12 bases in the middle. CDR3 length: 16 amino acids.

The sample holds a few counts of this clonotype. The CDR3: CASSIQGQRFNSPLHF. The CDR3, as DNA: TGTGCCAGTAGTATCCAGGGACAGCGCTTTAATTCACCCCTCCACTTT. The rearrangement links TRBV19 to TRBJ1-6; 7 nucleotides agree with TRBD1. Per germline, CDR1 LNHDA and CDR2 SQIVND (reference sequence). The length of the CDR3 is 16 residues. V lost 3 bases to trimming and J lost 6 bases; unmatched junction nucleotides: 8.

The rearrangement uses TRBV24-1 and TRBJ2-3; D not certain. The V gene lost 2 bases and the J gene lost 12 bases, with 11 bases spanning the gap. The CDR3 covers 12 residues. Germline V CDR1 and CDR2: KGHDR, SFDVKD. CDR3 amino acids: CATSDSGPPQYF. CDR3 nucleotide sequence: TGTGCCACCAGTGATTCCGGACCGCCTCAGTATTTT.

The chain combines TRBV6-1 with TRBJ1-5; 9 nucleotides line up with TRBD1. Trimming at V came to 4 bases and at J to 2 bases, leaving 6 bases not matched to a gene. Germline lookup yields CDR1 MNHNS and CDR2 SASEGT. This CDR3 contains 16 residues. As DNA, the CDR3 is TGTGCCAGCAGTGGGGGACAGGGATGGGGCAATCAGCCCCAGCATTTT. It codes for CASSGGQGWGNQPQHF.

V is TRBV4-2 and J is TRBJ2-7; D may be TRBD2 (6 bases). Trimming took 0 bases from V and 2 from J, leaving 17 bases between them. CDR3 length: 17 residues. Looked up from germline, CDR1 is LGHNA and CDR2 is YNFKEQ. CDR3 region: CASSQDARGAEPYEQYF. For the CDR3, the DNA is TGTGCCAGCAGCCAAGATGCGCGGGGAGCGGAGCCCTACGAGCAGTACTTC.

CDR3 protein: CASRGQGEETQYF. CDR3 sequence (DNA): TGTGCCAGCCGAGGACAGGGGGAAGAGACCCAGTACTTC. This chain uses TRBV2 with TRBJ2-5, with 10 bases lining up with TRBD1. The CDR3 is 13 amino acids. V lost 8 bases to trimming and J lost 3 bases; unmatched junction nucleotides: 3. Germline lookup yields CDR1 SNHLY and CDR2 FYNNEI. Complete variable domain (other parts from reference TRBV2 and TRBJ2-5): EPEVTQTPSHQVTQMGQEVILRCVPISNHLYFYWYRQILGQKVEFLVSFYNNEISEKSEIFDDQFSVERPDGSNFTLKIRSTKLEDSAMYFCASRGQGEETQYFGPGTRLLVL.

This clonotype has only a few counts. The chain employs TRBV7-9 and TRBJ2-3, with D possibly being TRBD1 or TRBD2 (5 bases each). Germline V gene lookup returns CDR1 SEHNR and CDR2 FQNEAQ (reference sequence). Trimming cost V 3 bases and J 2 bases, with 9 bases left between them. CDR3 length: 14 residues. For the CDR3, the DNA is TGTGCCAGCAGCTTTCTGGGGGACACAGATACGCAGTATTTT. This codes for CASSFLGDTDTQYF.

The chain has TRBV6-1 and TRBJ1-5; 7 nucleotides agree with TRBD1. Trimming took 5 bases from V and 2 from J; bases not matched to a gene: 15. Germline-derived CDR1 and CDR2 are MNHNS and SASEGT. This CDR3 spans 18 amino acids. CDR3 bases: TGTGCCAGCAGTCCAAGGCAGGGGGGCAATAGTGGCAATCAGCCCCAGCATTTT. Its protein product is CASSPRQGGNSGNQPQHF.

J is TRBJ2-7 and V is TRBV20-1; D unclear. V gave up 0 bases and J gave up 3 bases, with 12 bases separating them. The CDR3 length is 14 residues. Germline-derived CDR1 and CDR2 are DFQATT and SNEGSKA (reference sequence). CDR3 nucleotide sequence: TGCAGTGCTAGAGATTATAGTGCCCACTACGAGCAGTACTTC. Encoded protein: CSARDYSAHYEQYF.

This rearrangement joins TRBV15 to TRBJ1-3; maybe TRBD1 (5 bases). The germline V gene encodes CDR1 LNHNV and CDR2 YYDKDF (reference sequence). The CDR3 covers 15 residues. V lost 0 bases and J lost 8, with 14 bases in between. CDR3 sequence: CATSRDRQRVDTIYF. For the CDR3, the DNA is TGTGCCACCAGCAGAGATAGACAGCGCGTGGACACCATATATTTT. Full variable domain (remainder filled in from reference TRBV15 and TRBJ1-3): DAMVIQNPRYQVTQFGKPVTLSCSQTLNHNVMYWYQQKSSQAPKLLFHYYDKDFNNEADTPDNFQSRRPNTSFCFLDIRSPGLGDTAMYLCATSRDRQRVDTIYFGEGSWLTVV.

The table lists this clonotype with a count of one. V usage is TRBV20-1 and J usage is TRBJ1-2, with TRBD1 identical over 11 bases. After removal of 7 bases from V and 4 bases from J, the junction contained 8 bases not matched to a gene. Germline assignment: CDR1 DFQATT and CDR2 SNEGSKA (reference sequence). The CDR3 runs 14 residues. The CDR3: CSGADGTGGYGYTF. In nucleotides, the CDR3 is TGCAGTGGCGCCGACGGGACAGGGGGCTATGGCTACACCTTC.

The J gene is TRBJ1-1, the V gene TRBV20-1, with TRBD1 as a possible D gene (5 bases). CDR1 and CDR2 from the germline V gene are DFQATT and SNEGSKA (reference sequence). The CDR3 contains 14 residues. Deletions cut 4 bases from V and 4 bases from J, with 16 bases between. The DNA of the CDR3 is TGCAGTGCTACCCAGGGAGGGTGGGGCACTGAAGCTTTCTTT. As protein: CSATQGGWGTEAFF.

This clonotype occurred once. The gene calls are TRBV2 and TRBJ2-3, with unresolved D. V was trimmed by 6 bases and J by 2 bases, leaving 6 bases between them. CDR3 size: 12 residues. Germline CDR1 reads SNHLY; CDR2 reads FYNNEI. This chain's CDR3 is CASRTDTDTQYF. In DNA form, the CDR3 reads TGTGCCAGCAGAACAGACACAGATACGCAGTATTTT.

The J gene is TRBJ1-4, the V gene TRBV20-1; TRBD1 is a possible D gene (5 bases). This CDR3 is 12 amino acids long. Germline CDR1 reads DFQATT; CDR2 reads SNEGSKA (reference sequence). V was trimmed by 3 bases and J by 11 bases, leaving 13 bases between them. CDR3: CSASYPGAKLFF. CDR3 in DNA: TGCAGTGCTAGTTATCCCGGGGCGAAACTGTTTTTT.

The chain has TRBV10-3 and TRBJ1-3; D remains ambiguous. This CDR3 is 14 amino acids long. V was shortened by 0 bases and J by 6 bases, with 9 bases between the two germline ends. Germline assignment: CDR1 ENHRY and CDR2 SYGVKD. The CDR3 coding sequence is TGTGCCATCAGTGAGTCAAGGCAAGTAAACACCATATATTTT. The encoded protein is CAISESRQVNTIYF.

The CDR3 protein is CASSRDPNTGELFF. The CDR3 nucleotides read TGTGCCAGCAGTAGGGACCCGAACACCGGGGAGCTGTTTTTT. This chain links TRBV12-3 or TRBV12-4 with TRBJ2-2; D possibly matches TRBD1 or TRBD2 (5 bases each). This CDR3 region has 14 residues. V was trimmed by 5 bases and J by 0 bases, leaving 7 bases between them.

The chain combines TRBV7-8 with TRBJ2-3; no clear D gene. Germline CDR1 is SGHVS and CDR2 is FQNEAQ. This CDR3 has 15 amino acids. The V end was cut by 3 bases, the J end by 1 base, with 11 bases between. CDR3 DNA sequence: TGTGCCAGCAGCTTTAACCCCCGGGGCACAGATACGCAGTATTTT. As protein: CASSFNPRGTDTQYF.

This chain joins TRBV10-3 and TRBJ2-1; TRBD2 matches 15 bases. This CDR3 has 15 residues. Germline V lookup: CDR1 ENHRY, CDR2 SYGVKD. Losses at the gene ends were 5 bases for V and 6 bases for J; bases not matched to a gene: 2. The CDR3 loop is CAISRTSGGANEQFF. The CDR3 nucleotides are TGTGCCATCAGTAGGACTAGCGGGGGGGCCAATGAGCAGTTCTTC.

This sequence joins TRBV20-1 and TRBJ2-5; 11 bases map to TRBD2. Per germline, CDR1 DFQATT and CDR2 SNEGSKA (reference sequence). This CDR3 is 13 amino acids long. Germline trimming cut 6 bases from V and 2 bases from J; bases unmatched to any gene: 2. The CDR3 DNA is TGCAGTGCGAGACTAGCGGGGCAAGAGACCCAGTACTTC. This gives the protein CSARLAGQETQYF.

This clonotype occurred a few times. This chain uses TRBV5-4 with TRBJ1-3; 8 bases align to TRBD1. The trim removed 2 bases at V and 2 bases at J, leaving 3 bases unmatched. The V gene's germline CDR1 is SGHNT and CDR2 YYREEE (reference sequence). This CDR3 comprises 15 residues. The DNA of the CDR3 is TGTGCCAGCAGCTTAGACAGGGGCCCTGGAAACACCATATATTTT. Translated, it gives CASSLDRGPGNTIYF.

This chain connects TRBV15 to TRBJ2-3; TRBD2 matches 11 bases. CDR1 and CDR2 (germline): LNHNV, YYDKDF (reference sequence). The CDR3 sequence is 16 residues long. V gave up 0 bases and J gave up 1 base; unmatched junction bases: 0. The CDR3 sequence: CATSRELAGGTDTQYF. The CDR3 DNA is TGTGCCACCAGCAGAGAACTAGCGGGGGGCACAGATACGCAGTATTTT. Supplemented by reference TRBV15 and TRBJ2-3, the full variable domain reads DAMVIQNPRYQVTQFGKPVTLSCSQTLNHNVMYWYQQKSSQAPKLLFHYYDKDFNNEADTPDNFQSRRPNTSFCFLDIRSPGLGDTAMYLCATSRELAGGTDTQYFGPGTRLTVL.

The gene calls are TRBV19 and TRBJ2-5; D not resolved. Germline V gives CDR1 LNHDA, CDR2 SQIVND (reference sequence). Trimming cost V 3 bases and J 2 bases, with 7 bases left between them. The CDR3 is made up of 13 amino acids. The CDR3 DNA reads as TGTGCCAGTAGTATTGGCGGACAAGAGACCCAGTACTTC. The encoded protein is CASSIGGQETQYF.